Each of the 19 T cell receptor beta chains below was sequenced from the same sample in a study of response to subunit inactivated influenza vaccine. MiXCR was run by TCRdb on the RT-PCR reads, yielding one entry per CDR3 protein. Among a few hundred thousand distinct CDR3 sequences listed, 22% were seen once. Sequencing used PBMCs from blood, obtained 21 months after vaccination. The receptors shown here come from a man between 50 and 69 years old who received an inactivated influenza vaccine.

The rearrangement links TRBV10-3 to TRBJ1-2; 7 positions agree with TRBD1. The CDR3 runs 15 residues. Germline values: CDR1 ENHRY, CDR2 SYGVKD. The V and J ends lost 2 bases and 2 bases, in that order; junction bases with no gene match: 5. CDR3 bases: TGTGCCATCAGTGAGCCGGAACAGGGGAACTATGGCTACACCTTC. It encodes CAISEPEQGNYGYTF.

V gene TRBV10-3 combines with J gene TRBJ1-6, with TRBD1 matching over 8 bases. V shed 5 bases and J 7 bases; nucleotides not matched to a gene: 4. The germline CDR1 and CDR2 sequences are ENHRY and SYGVKD. The CDR3 spans 14 residues. CDR3 sequence (DNA): TGTGCCATCAGTACGGACAGGGCGAATTCACCCCTCCACTTT. It specifies CAISTDRANSPLHF.

The chain employs TRBV7-3 and TRBJ2-1; D is unclear. CDR1 and CDR2 (germline): SGHTA, FQGTGA. The CDR3 covers 12 residues. The V gene lost 2 bases and the J gene lost 9 bases, with 8 bases spanning the gap. The CDR3 nucleotides read TGTGCCAGCAGCTTAGGGCCCGGTGAGCAGTTCTTC. It yields the protein CASSLGPGEQFF.

The gene calls are TRBV18 and TRBJ2-3; D is undetermined. The CDR3 is 13 amino acids. V gave up 1 base and J gave up 4 bases, with 6 bases separating them. Germline CDR1 and CDR2: KGHSH and LQKENI. The CDR3 sequence is CASSPQLADTQYF. CDR3 in DNA: TGTGCCAGCTCACCACAACTGGCAGATACGCAGTATTTT.

As to this clonotype: The conserved final phenylalanine or tryptophan is absent from the CDR3, which likely points to a read error. The V and J genes are TRBV20-1 and TRBJ1-1; TRBD1 might be the D (5 bases). From germline, CDR1 is DFQATT and CDR2 SNEGSKA (reference sequence). V was pared by 0 bases and J by 3 bases, with 11 bases between. The CDR3 length is 14 residues. CDR3 bases: TGCAGTGCTAGAGATGTGCGGGACTACACTGAAGCTTTCTGT. This sequence encodes CSARDVRDYTEAFC.

This clonotype was counted a few times. This chain links TRBV4-3 with TRBJ1-5; 8 positions agree with TRBD1. V was clipped by 1 base and J by 5 bases; unmatched bases: 7. The germline CDR1 and CDR2 sequences are LGHNA and YSLEER. This CDR3 contains 16 residues. CDR3 residues: CASSQVYLDRDQPQHF. As DNA, the CDR3 is TGCGCCAGCAGCCAAGTCTATCTGGACAGGGATCAGCCCCAGCATTTT.

Only a few counts were recorded for this clonotype. Compared with germline, one end of the junction differs, possibly owing to a read error. The chain is built from TRBV27 and TRBJ2-1, with 7 bases fitting TRBD1. The V gene's germline CDR1 is MNHEY and CDR2 SMNVEV (reference sequence). The CDR3 has 12 residues. The CDR3 nucleotides are TGTGCCAGCAGCGCCCGGGACAGCCCTAACTACTTC. Its protein product is CASSARDSPNYF.

A few counts support this clonotype. The V call is TRBV6-5, the J call TRBJ1-2, with a possible D match to TRBD1 (5 bases). The CDR3 totals 15 residues. From germline, CDR1 is MNHEY and CDR2 SVGAGI. Trimming pared 2 bases from V and 0 bases from J, leaving 10 bases between. CDR3 residues: CASSYGTASNYGYTF. The CDR3 DNA reads TGTGCCAGCAGTTACGGGACCGCGTCTAACTATGGCTACACCTTC.

This clonotype was counted ten times or more. The V and J genes are TRBV5-5 and TRBJ1-4; D remains unclear. The germline V gene encodes CDR1 SGHKS and CDR2 YYEKEE (reference sequence). The CDR3 has 11 amino acids. With 4 bases removed from V and 10 bases from J, the gap between germline ends came to 8 bases. The CDR3 coding sequence is TGTGCCAGCAGCCCCCCTGGAAAACTGTTTTTT. Translated, it gives CASSPPGKLFF.

This clonotype has at least ten counts. This chain uses TRBV2 with TRBJ1-5, with 7 bases matching TRBD1. Germline-derived CDR1 and CDR2 are SNHLY and FYNNEI. The junction had 8 bases not matched to a gene; V was cut back by 11 bases and J by 1 base. The CDR3 extends over 14 amino acids. The CDR3 reads CASRGGQSNQPQHF. The CDR3 nucleotides are TGTGCCTCCCGAGGGGGACAGAGCAATCAGCCCCAGCATTTT.

A few counts support this clonotype. The V gene is TRBV10-2, the J gene TRBJ2-2; D unclear. The germline V and J ends were trimmed by 2 bases and 5 bases, with 9 bases remaining between them. The CDR3 length is 14 residues. Germline V gives CDR1 WSHSY, CDR2 SAAADI. CDR3 in DNA: TGCGCCAGCAGTGAGATTTATCGAACCGGGGAGCTGTTTTTT. Protein: CASSEIYRTGELFF.

The rearrangement links TRBV28 to TRBJ2-4; the D gene is possibly TRBD1 (6 bases). Germline V gene sequence: CDR1 MDHEN, CDR2 SYDVKM. The CDR3 sequence is 14 residues long. V was trimmed by 9 bases and J by 0 bases, leaving 12 bases between them. The CDR3, as DNA: TGTGCCAGTGGACAGCCGCAAGCCAAAAACATTCAGTACTTC. This sequence encodes CASGQPQAKNIQYF. Based on the CDR3 plus reference TRBV28 and TRBJ2-4, the full variable domain is DVKVTQSSRYLVKRTGEKVFLECVQDMDHENMFWYRQDPGLGLRLIYFSYDVKMKEKGDIPEGYSVSREKKERFSLILESASTNQTSMYLCASGQPQAKNIQYFGAGTRLSVL.

V and J are TRBV3-1 and TRBJ2-5, with 7 bases lining up with TRBD2. Germline trimming cut 4 bases from V and 2 bases from J; bases unmatched to any gene: 4. CDR1 and CDR2 from the germline V gene are LGHDT and YNNKEL (reference sequence). The CDR3 covers 14 residues. CDR3 DNA: TGTGCCAGCAGCCCACGGACTAGACAAGAGACCCAGTACTTC. This gives the protein CASSPRTRQETQYF.

In its sample, this clonotype was seen a few times. This chain links TRBV18 with TRBJ1-1; 7 nucleotides align to TRBD1. This CDR3 spans 14 amino acids. Germline assignment: CDR1 KGHSH and CDR2 LQKENI. With V trimmed by 3 bases and J by 5 bases, 6 bases remained unmatched. CDR3 nucleotides: TGTGCCAGCTCACCGGACAGGCGGGGGACTGAAGCTTTCTTT. It translates to CASSPDRRGTEAFF.

The chain combines TRBV10-2 with TRBJ1-6, with D tentatively TRBD1 (5 bases). Germline V gives CDR1 WSHSY, CDR2 SAAADI. Trimming pared 7 bases from V and 9 bases from J, leaving 13 bases between. This CDR3 has 13 amino acids. The CDR3 coding sequence is TGCGCCAGCAATCGGGGGACGGCTTCACCCCTCCACTTT. It codes for CASNRGTASPLHF.

This sequence joins TRBV25-1 and TRBJ2-5, with TRBD2 as a possible D gene (6 bases). V dropped 10 bases and J dropped 0 bases, with 15 bases sitting between them. The CDR3 consists of 14 residues. CDR1 and CDR2 from the germline V gene are MGHDK and SYGVNS. CDR3 region: CATPNGGYQETQYF. The DNA for the CDR3 is TGTGCCACCCCCAACGGGGGATACCAAGAGACCCAGTACTTC.

This sequence joins TRBV18 and TRBJ2-1; 8 bases map to TRBD1. The V and J ends lost 6 bases and 3 bases, in that order; junction bases with no gene match: 7. The CDR3 runs 15 residues. The V gene's germline CDR1 is KGHSH and CDR2 LQKENI. The CDR3 loop is CASSAGTGDYNEQFF. CDR3 nucleotides: TGTGCCAGCTCGGCCGGGACAGGAGACTACAATGAGCAGTTCTTC.

This clonotype occurred a few times. This chain joins TRBV7-6 and TRBJ2-1; D is possibly TRBD1 (6 bases). Germline loops: CDR1 SGHVS, CDR2 FNYEAQ. Trimming stripped 2 bases from V and 7 bases from J, with 21 bases between. The CDR3 consists of 17 residues. CDR3 sequence reads: CASSLTPRGSKGNEQFF. DNA for the CDR3: TGTGCCAGCAGCTTAACCCCAAGGGGGTCGAAGGGGAATGAGCAGTTCTTC.

The rearrangement links TRBV6-5 to TRBJ2-1; tentatively, D is TRBD1 or TRBD2 (5 bases each). The germline V gene encodes CDR1 MNHEY and CDR2 SVGAGI. The CDR3 is 16 amino acids. V was trimmed by 4 bases and J by 2 bases, leaving 15 bases between them. CDR3 sequence reads: CASSSRSGRPYNEQFF. In DNA, the CDR3 is TGTGCCAGCAGTTCAAGATCGGGACGACCCTACAATGAGCAGTTCTTC.